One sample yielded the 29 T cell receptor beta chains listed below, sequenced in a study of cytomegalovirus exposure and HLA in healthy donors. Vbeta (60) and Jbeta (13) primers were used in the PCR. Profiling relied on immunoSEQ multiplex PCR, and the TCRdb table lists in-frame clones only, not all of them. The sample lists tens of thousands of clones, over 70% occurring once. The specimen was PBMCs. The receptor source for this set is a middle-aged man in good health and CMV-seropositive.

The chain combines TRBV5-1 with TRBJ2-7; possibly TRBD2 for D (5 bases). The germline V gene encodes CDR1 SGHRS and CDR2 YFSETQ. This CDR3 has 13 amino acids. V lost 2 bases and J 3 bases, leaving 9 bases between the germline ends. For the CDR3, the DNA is TGCGCCAGCAGCTTCCGGGGTTTCTACGAGCAGTACTTC. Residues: CASSFRGFYEQYF.

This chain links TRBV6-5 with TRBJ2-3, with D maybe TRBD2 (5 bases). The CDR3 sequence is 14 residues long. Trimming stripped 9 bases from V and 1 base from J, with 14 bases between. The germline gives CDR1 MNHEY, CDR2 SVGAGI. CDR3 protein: CARPLRERTDTQYF. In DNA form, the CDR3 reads TGTGCCAGACCTCTGAGGGAACGCACAGATACGCAGTATTTT.

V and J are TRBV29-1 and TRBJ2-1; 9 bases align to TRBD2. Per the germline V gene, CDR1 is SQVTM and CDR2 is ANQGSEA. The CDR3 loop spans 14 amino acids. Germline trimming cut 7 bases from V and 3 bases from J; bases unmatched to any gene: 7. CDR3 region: CSGGASGNYNEQFF. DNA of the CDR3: TGCAGCGGTGGAGCTAGCGGGAACTACAATGAGCAGTTCTTC.

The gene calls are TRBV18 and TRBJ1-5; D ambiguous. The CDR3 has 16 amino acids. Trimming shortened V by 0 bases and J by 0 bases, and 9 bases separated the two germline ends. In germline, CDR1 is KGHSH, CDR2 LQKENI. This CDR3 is CASSPPLLDSNQPQHF. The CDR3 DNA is TGTGCCAGCTCACCACCGTTATTAGATAGCAATCAGCCCCAGCATTTT.

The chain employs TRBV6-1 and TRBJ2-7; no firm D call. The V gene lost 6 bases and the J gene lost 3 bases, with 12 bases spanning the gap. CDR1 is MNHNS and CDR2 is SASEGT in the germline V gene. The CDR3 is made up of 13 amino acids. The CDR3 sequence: CASRSPYDYEQYF. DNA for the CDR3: TGTGCCAGCAGGAGCCCGTATGACTACGAGCAGTACTTC.

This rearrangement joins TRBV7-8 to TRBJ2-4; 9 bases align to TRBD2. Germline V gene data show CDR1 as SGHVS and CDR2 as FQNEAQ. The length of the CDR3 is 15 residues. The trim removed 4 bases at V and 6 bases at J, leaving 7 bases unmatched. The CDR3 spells CASSSLAGRPNIQYF. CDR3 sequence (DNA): TGTGCCAGCAGCTCCCTAGCGGGACGGCCAAACATTCAGTACTTC.

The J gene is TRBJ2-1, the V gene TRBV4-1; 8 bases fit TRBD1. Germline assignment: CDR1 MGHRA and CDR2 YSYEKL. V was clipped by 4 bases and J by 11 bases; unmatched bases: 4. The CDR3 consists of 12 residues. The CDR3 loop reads CASSPDREKQFF. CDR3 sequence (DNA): TGCGCCAGCAGCCCGGACAGGGAGAAGCAGTTCTTC.

The CDR3 reads CASSTFRGQLNSNQPQHF. The CDR3 nucleotides are TGTGCCAGTAGTACTTTCAGGGGTCAACTCAATAGCAATCAGCCCCAGCATTTT. The gene calls are TRBV19 and TRBJ1-5; TRBD1 is a possible D gene (6 bases). Trimming left V 4 bases short and J 0 bases short, with 19 bases between. The CDR3 is made up of 18 amino acids. Germline V gene sequence: CDR1 LNHDA, CDR2 SQIVND (reference sequence).

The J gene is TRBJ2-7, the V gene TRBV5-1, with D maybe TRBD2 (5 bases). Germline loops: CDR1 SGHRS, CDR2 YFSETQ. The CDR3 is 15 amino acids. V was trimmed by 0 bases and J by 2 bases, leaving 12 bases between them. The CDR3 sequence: CASSLELGVTYEQYF. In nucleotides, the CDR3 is TGCGCCAGCAGCTTGGAGCTCGGGGTAACCTACGAGCAGTACTTC.

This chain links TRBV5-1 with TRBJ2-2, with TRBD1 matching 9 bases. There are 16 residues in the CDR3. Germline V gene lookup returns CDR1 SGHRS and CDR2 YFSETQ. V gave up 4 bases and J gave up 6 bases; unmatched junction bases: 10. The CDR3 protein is CASSPTGQGSAGELFF. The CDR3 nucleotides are TGCGCCAGCAGCCCCACCGGACAGGGGAGTGCCGGGGAGCTGTTTTTT.

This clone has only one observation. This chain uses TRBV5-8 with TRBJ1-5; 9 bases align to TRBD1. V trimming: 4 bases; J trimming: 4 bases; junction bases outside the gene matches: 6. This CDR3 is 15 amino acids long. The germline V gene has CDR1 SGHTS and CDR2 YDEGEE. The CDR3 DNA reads TGTGCCAGCAGCACCCGGGACAGGGATAATCAGCCCCAGCATTTT. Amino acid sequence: CASSTRDRDNQPQHF.

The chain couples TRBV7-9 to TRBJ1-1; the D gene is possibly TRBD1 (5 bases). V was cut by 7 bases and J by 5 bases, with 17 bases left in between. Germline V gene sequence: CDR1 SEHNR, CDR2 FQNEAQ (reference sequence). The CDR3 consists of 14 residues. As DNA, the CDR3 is TGTGCCAGCACCTCTCACGCGGGGGGGACTGAAGCTTTCTTT. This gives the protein CASTSHAGGTEAFF.

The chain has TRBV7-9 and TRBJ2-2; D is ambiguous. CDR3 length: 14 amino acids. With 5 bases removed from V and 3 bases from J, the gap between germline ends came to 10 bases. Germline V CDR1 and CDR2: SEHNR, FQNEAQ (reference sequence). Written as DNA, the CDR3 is TGTGCCAGCAGCCCCCCGGTGGACACCGGGGAGCTGTTTTTT. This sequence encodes CASSPPVDTGELFF.

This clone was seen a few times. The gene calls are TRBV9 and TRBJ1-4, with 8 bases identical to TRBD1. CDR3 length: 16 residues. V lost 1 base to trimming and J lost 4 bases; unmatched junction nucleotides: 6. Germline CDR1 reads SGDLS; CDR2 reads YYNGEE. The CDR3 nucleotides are TGTGCCAGCAGCGTAACAGGACAGGGCTTTAATGAAAAACTGTTTTTT. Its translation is CASSVTGQGFNEKLFF. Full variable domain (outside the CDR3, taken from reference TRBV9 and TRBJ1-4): DSGVTQTPKHLITATGQRVTLRCSPRSGDLSVYWYQQSLDQGLQFLIQYYNGEERAKGNILERFSAQQFPDLHSELNLSSLELGDSALYFCASSVTGQGFNEKLFFGSGTQLSVL.

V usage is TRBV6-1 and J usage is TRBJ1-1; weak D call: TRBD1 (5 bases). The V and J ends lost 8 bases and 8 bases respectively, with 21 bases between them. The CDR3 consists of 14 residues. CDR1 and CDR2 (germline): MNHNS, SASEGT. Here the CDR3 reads CASSEGLSPSEAFF. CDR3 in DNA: TGTGCCAGCTCCGAGGGACTTTCCCCCTCCGAAGCTTTCTTT.

The CDR3 here is CALPISGGDQETQYF. CDR3 DNA sequence: TGTGCCCTCCCTATTAGCGGGGGGGACCAAGAGACCCAGTACTTC. The chain recombines TRBV7-7 with TRBJ2-5; TRBD2 aligns across 11 bases. The length of the CDR3 is 15 residues. V trimming: 11 bases; J trimming: 0 bases; junction bases outside the gene matches: 8. Germline V gene sequence: CDR1 SSHAT, CDR2 FNYEAQ (reference sequence).

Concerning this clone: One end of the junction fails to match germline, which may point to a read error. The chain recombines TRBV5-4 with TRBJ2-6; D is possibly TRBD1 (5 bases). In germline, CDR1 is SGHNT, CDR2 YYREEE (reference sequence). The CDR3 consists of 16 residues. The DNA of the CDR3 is TGTGCCAGCAGCTTGAAAAGCCCCGGTGGGGCCAACGGCCTGACTTTC. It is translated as CASSLKSPGGANGLTF.

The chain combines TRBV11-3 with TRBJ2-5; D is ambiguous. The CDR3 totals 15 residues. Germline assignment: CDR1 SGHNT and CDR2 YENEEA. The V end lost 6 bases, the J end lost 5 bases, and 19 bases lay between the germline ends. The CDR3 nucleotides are TGTGCCAGCAGTCACCGCGCGACTGGCCGGGAGACCCAGTACTTC. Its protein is CASSHRATGRETQYF.

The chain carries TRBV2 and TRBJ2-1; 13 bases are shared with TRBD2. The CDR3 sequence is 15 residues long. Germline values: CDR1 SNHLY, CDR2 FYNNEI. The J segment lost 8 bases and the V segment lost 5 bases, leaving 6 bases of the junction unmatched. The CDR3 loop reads CASSSLAGGSDEQFF. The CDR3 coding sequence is TGTGCCAGCAGTTCACTAGCGGGAGGGTCTGATGAGCAGTTCTTC.

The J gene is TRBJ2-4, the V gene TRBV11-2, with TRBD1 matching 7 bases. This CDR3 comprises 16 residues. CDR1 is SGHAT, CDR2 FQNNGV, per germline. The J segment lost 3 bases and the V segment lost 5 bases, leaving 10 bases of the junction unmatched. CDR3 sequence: CASSLPRQGGKNIQYF. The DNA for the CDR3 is TGTGCCAGCAGCCTCCCCCGACAGGGTGGCAAAAACATTCAGTACTTC.

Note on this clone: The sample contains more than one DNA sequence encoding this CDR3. For the CDR3, the DNA is TGTGCCTGGAGTGGGTGGGGGGGGGCGAATTCTGAAGCTTTCTTT. Translated: CAWSGWGGANSEAFF. The chain uses TRBV30 and TRBJ1-1; TRBD1 is a possible D gene (6 bases). Trimming cost V 1 base and J 6 bases, with 18 bases left between them. The CDR3 runs to 15 residues. Germline CDR1 and CDR2: GTSNPN and SVGIG (reference sequence).

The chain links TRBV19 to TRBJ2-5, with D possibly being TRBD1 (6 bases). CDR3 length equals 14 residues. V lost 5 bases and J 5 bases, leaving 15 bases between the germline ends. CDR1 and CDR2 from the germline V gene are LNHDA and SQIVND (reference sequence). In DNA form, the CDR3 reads TGTGCCAGTAGTTCCGTGGGGGCCTCTGAGACCCAGTACTTC. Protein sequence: CASSSVGASETQYF. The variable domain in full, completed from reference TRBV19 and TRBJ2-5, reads DGGITQSPKYLFRKEGQNVTLSCEQNLNHDAMYWYRQDPGQGLRLIYYSQIVNDFQKGDIAEGYSVSREKKESFPLTVTSAQKNPTAFYLCASSSVGASETQYFGPGTRLLVL.

This chain's CDR3 is CASNQRAGSSNNEQFF. The CDR3 nucleotides read TGTGCCAGTAATCAGCGCGCGGGGTCGTCTAACAATGAGCAGTTCTTC. The genes are TRBV19 and TRBJ2-1; perhaps TRBD2 as D (6 bases). This CDR3 region has 16 residues. Per germline, CDR1 LNHDA and CDR2 SQIVND (reference sequence). V shed 7 bases and J shed 5 bases, with 21 bases lying between them. Together with reference TRBV19 and TRBJ2-1, the CDR3 gives the full variable domain: DGGITQSPKYLFRKEGQNVTLSCEQNLNHDAMYWYRQDPGQGLRLIYYSQIVNDFQKGDIAEGYSVSREKKESFPLTVTSAQKNPTAFYLCASNQRAGSSNNEQFFGPGTRLTVL.

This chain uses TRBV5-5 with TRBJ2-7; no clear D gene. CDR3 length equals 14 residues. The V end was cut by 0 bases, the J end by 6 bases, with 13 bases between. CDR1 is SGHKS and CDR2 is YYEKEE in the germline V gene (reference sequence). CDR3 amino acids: CASSLDWVPGEQYF. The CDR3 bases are TGTGCCAGCAGCTTGGATTGGGTTCCGGGCGAGCAGTACTTC.

The CDR3 region is CASSLTATGELFF. The CDR3 region has the DNA TGTGCCAGCAGCTTAACAGCCACCGGGGAGCTGTTTTTT. The J gene is TRBJ2-2, the V gene TRBV7-3, with D hard to call. This CDR3 comprises 13 residues. The germline V and J ends were trimmed by 0 bases and 4 bases, with 3 bases remaining between them. Germline-derived CDR1 and CDR2 are SGHTA and FQGTGA.

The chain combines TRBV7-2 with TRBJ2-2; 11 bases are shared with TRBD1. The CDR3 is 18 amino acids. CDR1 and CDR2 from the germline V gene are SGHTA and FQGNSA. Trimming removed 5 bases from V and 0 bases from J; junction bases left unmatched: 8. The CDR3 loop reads CASSGGTGGPANTGELFF. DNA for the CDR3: TGTGCCAGCAGCGGCGGGACAGGGGGGCCTGCGAACACCGGGGAGCTGTTTTTT. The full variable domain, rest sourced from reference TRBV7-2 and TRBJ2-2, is GAGVSQSPSNKVTEKGKDVELRCDPISGHTALYWYRQSLGQGLEFLIYFQGNSAPDKSGLPSDRFSAERTGGSVSTLTIQRTQQEDSAVYLCASSGGTGGPANTGELFFGEGSRLTVL.

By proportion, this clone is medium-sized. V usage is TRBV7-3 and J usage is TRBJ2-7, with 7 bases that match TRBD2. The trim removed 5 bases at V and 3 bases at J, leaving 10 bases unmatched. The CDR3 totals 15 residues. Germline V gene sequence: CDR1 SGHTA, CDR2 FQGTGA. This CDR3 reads CASSQNGGGFYEQYF. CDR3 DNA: TGTGCCAGCAGCCAAAATGGGGGGGGTTTCTACGAGCAGTACTTC. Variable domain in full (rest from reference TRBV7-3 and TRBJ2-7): GAGVSQTPSNKVTEKGKYVELRCDPISGHTALYWYRQSLGQGPEFLIYFQGTGAADDSGLPNDRFFAVRPEGSVSTLKIQRTERGDSAVYLCASSQNGGGFYEQYFGPGTRLTVT.

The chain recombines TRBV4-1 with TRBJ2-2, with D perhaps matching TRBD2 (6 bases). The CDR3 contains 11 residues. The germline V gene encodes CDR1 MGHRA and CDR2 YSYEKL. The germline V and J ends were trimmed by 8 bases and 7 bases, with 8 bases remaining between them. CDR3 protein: CASAGGGELFF. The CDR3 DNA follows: TGCGCCAGCGCCGGGGGCGGGGAGCTGTTTTTT.

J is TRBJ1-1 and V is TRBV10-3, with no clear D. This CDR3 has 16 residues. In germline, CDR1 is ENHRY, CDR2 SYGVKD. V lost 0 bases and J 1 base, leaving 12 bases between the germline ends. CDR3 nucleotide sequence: TGTGCCATCAGTGAGTCTTTTGCGGGCTCGAACACTGAAGCTTTCTTT. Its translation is CAISESFAGSNTEAFF.